Presented here are 26 T cell receptor beta chains from one specimen sequenced in a study of identical twins. TCRdb used MiXCR to reprocess the 5' RACE reads, holding one entry per CDR3 protein. In the table there are about 810,000 distinct CDR3 sequences, about 12% of which are singletons. The sample was also reused in another study, on yellow fever vaccine responses in identical twins.

Material: PBMCs. The receptors originated from a young woman in good health.

Ten or more counts support this clonotype. This chain uses TRBV7-9 with TRBJ1-5; 7 nucleotides align to TRBD1. The CDR3 is 13 amino acids. After removal of 5 bases from V and 6 bases from J, the junction contained 4 bases not matched to a gene. Per the germline V gene, CDR1 is SEHNR and CDR2 is FQNEAQ (reference sequence). CDR3 nucleotide sequence: TGTGCCAGCAGCCCCGACAGGGTTCAGCCCCAGCATTTT. This translates into CASSPDRVQPQHF.

In its sample, this clonotype was seen a few times. Lacking the conserved final phenylalanine or tryptophan, this CDR3 likely reflects a read error. The chain couples TRBV2 to TRBJ2-2; D may be TRBD1 (6 bases). Germline CDR1 SNHLY, CDR2 FYNNEI. V lost 7 bases and J lost 6, with 9 bases in between. The CDR3 loop spans 12 amino acids. The chain's CDR3 is CASTEGAGELFL. For the CDR3, the DNA is TGTGCCAGCACCGAGGGGGCCGGGGAGCTGTTTCTT.

This clonotype has ten or more counts. The CDR3 loop is CASSDDYGVYNEQFF. The CDR3 DNA sequence: TGTGCCAGCAGCGACGACTACGGGGTATACAATGAGCAGTTCTTC. This chain connects TRBV6-2 or TRBV6-3 to TRBJ2-1; tentative D call: TRBD2 (5 bases). Germline V CDR1 and CDR2: MNHEY, SVGEGT. This CDR3 has 15 amino acids. Trimming removed 6 bases from V and 4 bases from J, with 16 bases in between.

The V call is TRBV7-9, the J call TRBJ1-4, with TRBD1 identical over 8 bases. V gave up 4 bases and J gave up 8 bases; unmatched junction bases: 9. From germline, CDR1 is SEHNR and CDR2 FQNEAQ (reference sequence). The CDR3 runs to 15 residues. The CDR3 nucleotides are TGTGCCAGCAGCTCCTCCGGGACAGGAAAGGAAAAACTGTTTTTT. This sequence encodes CASSSSGTGKEKLFF.

This clonotype was counted many times. This chain joins TRBV5-1 and TRBJ2-6, with TRBD2 identical over 8 bases. V lost 5 bases to trimming and J lost 1 base; unmatched junction nucleotides: 8. The CDR3 contains 17 residues. Germline assignment: CDR1 SGHRS and CDR2 YFSETQ. CDR3 sequence (DNA): TGCGCCAGCAGTTTAGCGGGGTCTTCGTCTGGGGCCAACGTCCTGACTTTC. This encodes CASSLAGSSSGANVLTF.

This clonotype showed up just a few times. The chain is built from TRBV9 and TRBJ1-1; 7 nucleotides match TRBD1. The CDR3 length is 15 residues. V shed 4 bases and J 3 bases; nucleotides not matched to a gene: 9. Germline CDR1 is SGDLS and CDR2 is YYNGEE. CDR3 amino acids: CASSFLTGWDTEAFF. CDR3 DNA sequence: TGTGCCAGCAGCTTTCTGACAGGGTGGGACACTGAAGCTTTCTTT.

The chain uses TRBV4-1 and TRBJ1-2; TRBD1 might be the D (6 bases). The germline gives CDR1 MGHRA, CDR2 YSYEKL. The CDR3 has 13 residues. The V end lost 2 bases, the J end lost 8 bases, and 12 bases lay between the germline ends. The CDR3 reads CASSQLYRDGYTF. DNA for the CDR3: TGCGCCAGCAGCCAACTATACAGGGACGGCTACACCTTC.

This clonotype was observed a few times. This chain connects TRBV20-1 to TRBJ1-5; possible D gene TRBD1, 5 bases. The V end was cut by 3 bases, the J end by 4 bases, with 13 bases between. The V gene's germline CDR1 is DFQATT and CDR2 SNEGSKA (reference sequence). This CDR3 is built from 14 residues. CDR3 bases: TGCAGTGCTAGGGGGGGGACTCCTAATCAGCCCCAGCATTTT. Protein: CSARGGTPNQPQHF.

CDR3 residues: CSADSGGASYNEQFF. Written as DNA, the CDR3 is TGCAGTGCGGATAGCGGGGGGGCCTCCTACAATGAGCAGTTCTTC. V gene TRBV20-1 combines with J gene TRBJ2-1, with TRBD2 matching 11 bases. Germline V gene lookup returns CDR1 DFQATT and CDR2 SNEGSKA (reference sequence). Germline trimming cut 6 bases from V and 0 bases from J; bases unmatched to any gene: 4. CDR3 length equals 15 residues.

In this sample, this clonotype turned up once. The chain couples TRBV11-2 to TRBJ2-3, with unresolved D. The CDR3 spans 13 residues. CDR1 SGHAT and CDR2 FQNNGV come from the germline V gene. The V gene lost 5 bases and the J gene lost 4 bases, with 10 bases spanning the gap. CDR3 bases: TGTGCCAGCAGCCCCCGACTGTCAGATACGCAGTATTTT. Its protein is CASSPRLSDTQYF.

V is TRBV28 and J is TRBJ2-7; TRBD1 matches 9 bases. V gave up 6 bases and J gave up 0 bases; unmatched junction bases: 6. CDR1 and CDR2 (germline): MDHEN, SYDVKM. This CDR3 is 15 amino acids long. The CDR3 region is CASRLGTGSSYEQYF. The DNA of the CDR3 is TGTGCCAGCAGACTCGGGACAGGGAGCTCCTACGAGCAGTACTTC.

CDR3 residues: CASNTGTEILYEQYF. The CDR3 DNA is TGCGCCAGCAATACCGGGACAGAGATCCTCTACGAGCAGTACTTC. J is TRBJ2-7 and V is TRBV5-1, with 7 positions matching TRBD1. V shed 6 bases and J 3 bases; nucleotides not matched to a gene: 12. This CDR3 comprises 15 residues. Germline V gene sequence: CDR1 SGHRS, CDR2 YFSETQ.

V is TRBV20-1 and J is TRBJ2-5; tentatively, D is TRBD1 (5 bases). The germline V gene has CDR1 DFQATT and CDR2 SNEGSKA (reference sequence). V lost 2 bases, J lost 2 bases, and 12 bases lay in between. This CDR3 is built from 14 residues. Written as DNA, the CDR3 is TGCAGTGCTAGACCACCCAGGGATCAAGAGACCCAGTACTTC. It translates to CSARPPRDQETQYF.

This chain uses TRBV7-2 with TRBJ2-1, with no clear D. The CDR3 runs 12 residues. CDR1 and CDR2 (germline): SGHTA, FQGNSA. V was trimmed by 3 bases and J by 8 bases, leaving 8 bases between them. CDR3 residues: CASSFNRDEQFF. The CDR3 DNA is TGTGCCAGCAGCTTCAACCGGGATGAGCAGTTCTTC.

This clonotype appeared a few times. This chain links TRBV12-3 or TRBV12-4 with TRBJ2-5; the D gene is possibly TRBD1 (6 bases). The V and J ends lost 6 bases and 2 bases respectively, with 10 bases between them. This CDR3 has 13 amino acids. The CDR3 DNA sequence: TGTGCCAGCAGGAGGACAGTACAAGAGACCCAGTACTTC. It translates to CASRRTVQETQYF.

This chain links TRBV7-9 with TRBJ2-2; D remains ambiguous. In germline, CDR1 is SEHNR, CDR2 FQNEAQ (reference sequence). The CDR3 has 15 residues. V gave up 5 bases and J gave up 4 bases, with 14 bases separating them. CDR3 DNA: TGTGCCAGCAGCCGTGTAACCCTCGGCACCGGGGAGCTGTTTTTT. It specifies CASSRVTLGTGELFF.

This clonotype has at least ten counts. The J gene is TRBJ2-7, the V gene TRBV20-1, with TRBD2 matching over 7 bases. V lost 3 bases to trimming and J lost 2 bases; unmatched junction nucleotides: 16. The CDR3 extends over 17 amino acids. CDR1 and CDR2 (germline): DFQATT, SNEGSKA (reference sequence). CDR3 loop: CSASRTQVGGKTYEQYV. The CDR3 nucleotides are TGCAGTGCTAGTCGGACCCAAGTGGGAGGGAAGACCTACGAGCAGTACGTC.

Here the CDR3 DNA reads TGTGCCAGCAGTTATGCGGGAGGGCTAAGCACAGATACGCAGTATTTT. It yields the protein CASSYAGGLSTDTQYF. The V call is TRBV12-3 or TRBV12-4, the J call TRBJ2-3, with TRBD2 matching 9 bases. V shed 4 bases and J 0 bases; nucleotides not matched to a gene: 5. This CDR3 contains 16 residues.

In its sample, this clonotype was seen many times. This chain joins TRBV29-1 and TRBJ2-1, with 9 bases aligning to TRBD2. This CDR3 spans 13 amino acids. J was trimmed by 8 bases and V by 2 bases; bases with no gene match: 4. In germline, CDR1 is SQVTM, CDR2 ANQGSEA. CDR3 DNA sequence: TGCAGCGTTGAACGGACTAGCGTTTATGAGCAGTTCTTC. Encoded protein: CSVERTSVYEQFF.

Only a few counts were recorded for this clonotype. The chain recombines TRBV29-1 with TRBJ2-1, with TRBD2 matching over 12 bases. The CDR3 has 15 residues. The V gene's germline CDR1 is SQVTM and CDR2 ANQGSEA. V shed 4 bases, J shed 3 bases, and the junction held 4 bases outside the gene matches. CDR3 protein: CSVAPLAGGYNEQFF. The CDR3 nucleotides read TGCAGCGTTGCCCCACTAGCGGGAGGCTACAATGAGCAGTTCTTC.

This clonotype was seen only a few times. The chain is built from TRBV7-2 and TRBJ2-5; 7 nucleotides align to TRBD2. This CDR3 comprises 14 residues. Germline lookup yields CDR1 SGHTA and CDR2 FQGNSA. The V segment lost 6 bases and the J segment 6 bases; nucleotides outside the gene matches: 10. The CDR3 nucleotides read TGTGCCAGCAGAACCTCGAGGGAGGGGAAGACCCAGTACTTC. This sequence encodes CASRTSREGKTQYF. Variable domain in full (rest from reference TRBV7-2 and TRBJ2-5): GAGVSQSPSNKVTEKGKDVELRCDPISGHTALYWYRQSLGQGLEFLIYFQGNSAPDKSGLPSDRFSAERTGGSVSTLTIQRTQQEDSAVYLCASRTSREGKTQYFGPGTRLLVL.

About this clonotype: A much larger clone differs by one base, so this may be a read error. The chain combines TRBV6-5 with TRBJ2-5; D is unresolved. The CDR3 contains 13 residues. The V end was cut by 2 bases, the J end by 5 bases, with 9 bases between. CDR1 and CDR2 (germline): MNHEY, SVGAGI. The CDR3 DNA sequence: TGTGCCAGCAGTTACAGGGAAGGGGAGACCCAGTACTTC. Amino acid sequence: CASSYREGETQYF.

V usage is TRBV12-3 or TRBV12-4 and J usage is TRBJ2-1, with 8 nucleotides matching TRBD2. V shed 5 bases and J 3 bases; nucleotides not matched to a gene: 9. The CDR3 is made up of 16 amino acids. CDR3 coding DNA: TGTGCCAGCAGTCCCCGGAGTAGCGGGATCTACAATGAGCAGTTCTTC. Translation gives CASSPRSSGIYNEQFF.

The chain has TRBV15 and TRBJ2-1, with TRBD2 matching over 15 bases. Germline-derived CDR1 and CDR2 are LNHNV and YYDKDF (reference sequence). The CDR3 consists of 16 residues. After removal of 3 bases from V and 8 bases from J, the junction contained 5 bases not matched to a gene. DNA of the CDR3: TGTGCCACCAGCAGCCCCGGGACTAGCGGGAGGTATGAGCAGTTCTTC. This sequence encodes CATSSPGTSGRYEQFF.

This clonotype has only a few counts. The chain carries TRBV19 and TRBJ2-2, with 13 bases aligning to TRBD2. The length of the CDR3 is 18 residues. Germline assignment: CDR1 LNHDA and CDR2 SQIVND (reference sequence). V gave up 7 bases and J gave up 0 bases; unmatched junction bases: 8. In nucleotides, the CDR3 is TGTGCCAGTACAAGACAGGGGACTAGCGGGGCGAACACCGGGGAGCTGTTTTTT. It codes for CASTRQGTSGANTGELFF.

Many counts were recorded for this clonotype. This rearrangement joins TRBV5-1 to TRBJ2-5; the D is unclear. CDR3 length: 13 residues. The V end was cut by 2 bases, the J end by 2 bases, with 7 bases between. The germline gives CDR1 SGHRS, CDR2 YFSETQ. The CDR3 sequence: CASSFTDQETQYF. CDR3 nucleotide sequence: TGCGCCAGCAGCTTCACGGATCAAGAGACCCAGTACTTC.